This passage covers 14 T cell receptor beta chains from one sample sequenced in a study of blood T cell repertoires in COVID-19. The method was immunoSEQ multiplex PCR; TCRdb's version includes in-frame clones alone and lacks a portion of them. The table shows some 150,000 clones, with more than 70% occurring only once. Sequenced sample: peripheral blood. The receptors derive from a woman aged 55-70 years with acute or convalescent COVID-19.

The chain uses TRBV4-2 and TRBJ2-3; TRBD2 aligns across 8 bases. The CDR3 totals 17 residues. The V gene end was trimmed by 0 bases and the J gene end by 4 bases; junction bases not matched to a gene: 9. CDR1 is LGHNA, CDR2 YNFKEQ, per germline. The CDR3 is CASSQDPRGGYADTQYF. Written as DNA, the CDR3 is TGTGCCAGCAGCCAAGATCCCCGGGGGGGCTATGCAGATACGCAGTATTTT.

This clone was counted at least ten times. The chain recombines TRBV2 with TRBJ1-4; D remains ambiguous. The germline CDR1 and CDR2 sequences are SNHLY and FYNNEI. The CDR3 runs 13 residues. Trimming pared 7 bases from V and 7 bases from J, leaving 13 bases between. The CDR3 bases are TGTGCCAGCAACCCTTATGGAGGTGAAAAACTGTTTTTT. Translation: CASNPYGGEKLFF.

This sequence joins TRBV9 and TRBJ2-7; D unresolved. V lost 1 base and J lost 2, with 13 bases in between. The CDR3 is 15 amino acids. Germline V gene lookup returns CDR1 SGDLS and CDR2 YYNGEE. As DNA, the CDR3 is TGTGCCAGCAGCGTAAGCCCTAGAAGTCCCTACGAGCAGTACTTC. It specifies CASSVSPRSPYEQYF. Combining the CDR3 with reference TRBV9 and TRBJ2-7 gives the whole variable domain DSGVTQTPKHLITATGQRVTLRCSPRSGDLSVYWYQQSLDQGLQFLIQYYNGEERAKGNILERFSAQQFPDLHSELNLSSLELGDSALYFCASSVSPRSPYEQYFGPGTRLTVT.

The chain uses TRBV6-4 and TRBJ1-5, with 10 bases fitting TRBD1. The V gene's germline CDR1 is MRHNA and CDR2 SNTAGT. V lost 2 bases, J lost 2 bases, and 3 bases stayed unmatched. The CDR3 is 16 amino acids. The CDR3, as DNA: TGTGCCAGCAGTGACCCCGGGACAGGGGGCAATCAGCCCCAGCATTTT. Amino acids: CASSDPGTGGNQPQHF.

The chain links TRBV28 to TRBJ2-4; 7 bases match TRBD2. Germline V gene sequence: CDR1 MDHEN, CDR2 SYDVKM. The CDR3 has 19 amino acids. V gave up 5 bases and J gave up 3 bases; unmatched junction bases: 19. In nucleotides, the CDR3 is TGTGCCAGCAGTCCGCCGGGAACTAGCGCCTTAGGATACAAAAACATTCAGTACTTC. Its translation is CASSPPGTSALGYKNIQYF.

CDR3 sequence: CASSYQVAGRIIETQYF. The CDR3 DNA reads as TGCGCCAGCAGCTATCAGGTAGCGGGGCGAATTATTGAGACCCAGTACTTC. The V gene is TRBV5-1, the J gene TRBJ2-5, with 8 bases fitting TRBD2. The ends lost 3 bases at V and 5 bases at J; junction bases unmatched: 15. Germline CDR1 and CDR2: SGHRS and YFSETQ. The CDR3 loop spans 17 amino acids.

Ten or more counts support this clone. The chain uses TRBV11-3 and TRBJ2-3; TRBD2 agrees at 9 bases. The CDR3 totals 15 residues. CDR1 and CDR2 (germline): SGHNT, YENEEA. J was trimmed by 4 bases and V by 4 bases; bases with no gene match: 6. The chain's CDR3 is CASSSVGGGADTQYF. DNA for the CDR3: TGTGCCAGCAGCTCGGTGGGCGGGGGGGCAGATACGCAGTATTTT.

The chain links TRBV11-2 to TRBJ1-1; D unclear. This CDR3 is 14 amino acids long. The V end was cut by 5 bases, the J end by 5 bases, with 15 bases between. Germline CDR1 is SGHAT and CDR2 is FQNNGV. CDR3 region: CASSPFGGRTEAFF. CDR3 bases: TGTGCCAGCAGCCCCTTTGGAGGTAGGACTGAAGCTTTCTTT.

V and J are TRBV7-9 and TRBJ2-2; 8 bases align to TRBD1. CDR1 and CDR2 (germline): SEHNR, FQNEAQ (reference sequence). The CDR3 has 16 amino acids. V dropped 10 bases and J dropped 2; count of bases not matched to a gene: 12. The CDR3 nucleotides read TGTGCCACCACGGGGCAGGGGGCCTCTAACACCGGGGAGCTGTTTTTT. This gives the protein CATTGQGASNTGELFF.

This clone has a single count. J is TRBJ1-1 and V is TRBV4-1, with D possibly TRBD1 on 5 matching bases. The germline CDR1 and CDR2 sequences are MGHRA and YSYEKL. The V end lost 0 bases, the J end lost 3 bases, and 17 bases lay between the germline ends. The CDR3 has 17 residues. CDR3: CASSQDLEGAAYTEAFF. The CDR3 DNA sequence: TGCGCCAGCAGCCAAGATCTGGAAGGGGCTGCGTACACTGAAGCTTTCTTT.

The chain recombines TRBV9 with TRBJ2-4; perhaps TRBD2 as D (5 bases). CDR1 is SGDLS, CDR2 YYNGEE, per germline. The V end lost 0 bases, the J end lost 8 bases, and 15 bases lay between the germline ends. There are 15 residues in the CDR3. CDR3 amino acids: CASSVGLSSEHIQYF. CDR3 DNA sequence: TGTGCCAGCAGCGTAGGGTTGAGTAGCGAGCACATTCAGTACTTC.

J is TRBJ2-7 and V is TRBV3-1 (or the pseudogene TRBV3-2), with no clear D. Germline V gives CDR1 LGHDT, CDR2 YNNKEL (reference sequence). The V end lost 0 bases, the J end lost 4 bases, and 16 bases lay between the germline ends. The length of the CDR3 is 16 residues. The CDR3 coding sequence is TGTGCCAGCAGCCAAGAGAGAGGCGATTTAGTATACGAGCAGTACTTC. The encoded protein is CASSQERGDLVYEQYF.

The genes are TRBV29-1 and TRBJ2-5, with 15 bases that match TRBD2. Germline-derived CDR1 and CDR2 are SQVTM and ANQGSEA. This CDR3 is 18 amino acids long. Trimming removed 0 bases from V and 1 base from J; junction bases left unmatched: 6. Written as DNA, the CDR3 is TGCAGCGTTGAAGACCCCTGGACTAGCGGGGGGGCCCAAGAGACCCAGTACTTC. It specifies CSVEDPWTSGGAQETQYF. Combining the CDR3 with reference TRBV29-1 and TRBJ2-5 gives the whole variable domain SAVISQKPSRDICQRGTSLTIQCQVDSQVTMMFWYRQQPGQSLTLIATANQGSEATYESGFVIDKFPISRPNLTFSTLTVSNMSPEDSSIYLCSVEDPWTSGGAQETQYFGPGTRLLVL.

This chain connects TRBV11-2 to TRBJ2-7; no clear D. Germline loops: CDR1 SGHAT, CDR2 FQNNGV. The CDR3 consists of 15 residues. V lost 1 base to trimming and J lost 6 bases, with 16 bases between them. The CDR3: CASSLVLVRMFEQYF. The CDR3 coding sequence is TGTGCCAGCAGCTTAGTTCTGGTCAGAATGTTCGAGCAGTACTTC.